The 18 T cell receptor beta chains below all came from one sample that was sequenced in a study of low-dose radiotherapy and immunotherapy resistance in tumors. With TRAV- and TRBV-specific primers, first-strand cDNA was made, covering the alpha and beta chains. Over approximately 20 PCR cycles, TCRs were amplified from a constant-region primer and V-primer adapter. MiXCR, run by TCRdb on the reads, gives a single entry per CDR3 protein. The table has about 64,000 distinct CDR3 sequences, around 27% seen once. Stated time point: before trial treatment. The starting material was PBMCs, obtained before treatment. The receptor source for this set is a male donor with rectosigmoid adenocarcinoma.

A remark on this clonotype: This likely traces to a read error, being one base from a far larger clone. This chain connects TRBV28 to TRBJ1-5; D uncertain. Trimming cost V 5 bases and J 4 bases, with 21 bases left between them. This CDR3 region has 17 residues. Germline assignment: CDR1 MDHEN and CDR2 SYDVKM. CDR3 in amino acids: CASSLYVVGLMNQPQHF. The CDR3, as DNA: TGTGCCAGCAGTCTCTATGTGGTTGGACTGATGAATCAGCCCCAGCATTTT.

This clonotype showed up many times. CDR3 sequence reads: CASSYSIGGIYEQYF. In nucleotides, the CDR3 is TGTGCCAGCAGTTACTCGATCGGCGGCATCTACGAGCAGTACTTC. This chain connects TRBV6-2 or TRBV6-3 to TRBJ2-7, with D uncertain. Germline values: CDR1 MNHEY, CDR2 SVGEGT. With 0 bases removed from V and 3 bases from J, the gap between germline ends came to 12 bases. This CDR3 spans 15 amino acids.

The chain couples TRBV27 to TRBJ2-7; D unresolved. Germline V gene sequence: CDR1 MNHEY, CDR2 SMNVEV (reference sequence). The CDR3 loop spans 15 amino acids. Trimming removed 5 bases at V and 3 bases at J, with 17 bases between. In DNA form, the CDR3 reads TGTGCCAGCAGTCGTGACTCGCCACTCATCTACGAGCAGTACTTC. As protein: CASSRDSPLIYEQYF.

This clonotype was seen once. The genes are TRBV5-8 and TRBJ1-5, with D perhaps TRBD1 (5 bases). Looked up from germline, CDR1 is SGHTS and CDR2 is YDEGEE. CDR3 length: 16 residues. V gave up 5 bases and J gave up 5 bases, with 20 bases separating them. The CDR3 sequence: CASSSWKGTRDQPQHF. The CDR3 DNA reads as TGTGCCAGCAGTTCTTGGAAGGGGACTCGGGATCAGCCCCAGCATTTT.

This clonotype was seen ten or more times. The V and J genes are TRBV7-8 and TRBJ2-4; 7 bases line up with TRBD1. Trimming cost V 1 base and J 5 bases; bases outside gene matches: 2. This CDR3 has 14 residues. Germline loops: CDR1 SGHVS, CDR2 FQNEAQ. CDR3 residues: CASSLEQGQNIQYF. The CDR3 region has the DNA TGTGCCAGCAGCTTAGAACAGGGGCAAAACATTCAGTACTTC.

This clonotype was detected many times. This sequence joins TRBV20-1 and TRBJ2-7, with a weak D call TRBD1 (5 bases). CDR3 length: 12 amino acids. The V and J ends lost 0 bases and 4 bases respectively, with 7 bases between them. The V gene's germline CDR1 is DFQATT and CDR2 SNEGSKA (reference sequence). CDR3 protein: CSARDQGYEQYF. CDR3 nucleotide sequence: TGCAGTGCTAGAGATCAGGGTTACGAGCAGTACTTC.

A word on this clonotype: This may stem from a read error, because a much larger clone lies one nucleotide away. This chain uses TRBV6-2 or TRBV6-3 with TRBJ2-2; D might be TRBD1 or TRBD2, each matching 5 bases. Germline V gene data show CDR1 as MNHEY and CDR2 as SVGEGT. The CDR3 has 14 residues. This CDR3 is CASSWGFGTRELFF. The CDR3 DNA is TGTGCCAGCAGTTGGGGGTTTGGCACCAGGGAGCTGTTTTTT.

A remark on this clonotype: A far more abundant clone sits one base away, making this likely a read error. The chain links TRBV13 to TRBJ2-7; D may be TRBD2 (6 bases). With 5 bases removed from V and 7 bases from J, the gap between germline ends came to 24 bases. Germline assignment: CDR1 PRHDT and CDR2 FYEKMQ (reference sequence). CDR3 length: 16 residues. The CDR3 loop reads CASSRTTTFPYNEQYF. CDR3 nucleotides: TGTGCCAGCAGCCGGACTACTACATTTCCCTACAATGAGCAGTACTTC.

This clonotype appeared many times. The chain recombines TRBV7-9 with TRBJ1-5; D is possibly TRBD1 (5 bases). The CDR3 is 17 residues long. Germline V gene data show CDR1 as SEHNR and CDR2 as FQNEAQ (reference sequence). V lost 1 base and J 1 base, leaving 14 bases between the germline ends. The CDR3 spells CASSLDRQGWSNQPQHF. Written as DNA, the CDR3 is TGTGCCAGCAGCTTAGATCGTCAGGGATGGAGCAATCAGCCCCAGCATTTT.

With respect to this clonotype: One base separates it from a far larger clone, so it is likely a read error. This chain uses TRBV5-1 with TRBJ2-7; possibly TRBD2 for D (6 bases). The CDR3 loop spans 15 amino acids. Trimming pared 0 bases from V and 7 bases from J, leaving 17 bases between. Germline V gene lookup returns CDR1 SGHRS and CDR2 YFSETQ. The CDR3 DNA reads as TGCGCCAGCAGCTTGGACGGGAGCTCCTACAATGAGCAGTACTTC. It translates to CASSLDGSSYNEQYF. The entire variable domain, with the rest obtained from reference TRBV5-1 and TRBJ2-7, is as follows: KAGVTQTPRYLIKTRGQQVTLSCSPISGHRSVSWYQQTPGQGLQFLFEYFSETQRNKGNFPGRFSGRQFSNSRSEMNVSTLELGDSALYLCASSLDGSSYNEQYFGPGTRLTVT.

A few counts support this clonotype. V gene TRBV12-3 or TRBV12-4 combines with J gene TRBJ2-1; TRBD1 agrees at 9 bases. This CDR3 spans 14 amino acids. Unmatched junction bases numbered 7, after V lost 7 bases and J lost 6 bases. For the CDR3, the DNA is TGTGCCAGCATCGGACAGGGGTCCCTCAATGAGCAGTTCTTC. Amino acids: CASIGQGSLNEQFF.

The V call is TRBV28, the J call TRBJ1-1, with no clear D. Germline V gene sequence: CDR1 MDHEN, CDR2 SYDVKM. The CDR3 loop spans 14 amino acids. V lost 7 bases, J lost 4 bases, and 16 bases lay in between. CDR3 sequence: CASKEDGESTEAFF. DNA of the CDR3: TGTGCCAGCAAGGAAGACGGAGAGAGCACTGAAGCTTTCTTT.

This clonotype was seen more than once but under ten times. The chain carries TRBV28 and TRBJ2-1, with D perhaps being TRBD1 or TRBD2 (5 bases each). The V end lost 10 bases, the J end lost 10 bases, and 17 bases lay between the germline ends. Germline CDR1 is MDHEN and CDR2 is SYDVKM. The CDR3 sequence is 12 residues long. In nucleotides, the CDR3 is TGTGCCATCGCCGGGGATTGGACAGAGCAGTTCTTC. This gives the protein CAIAGDWTEQFF.

Details on this clonotype: It differs at one base from a far larger clone, so likely a read error. The rearrangement joins TRBV6-8 to TRBJ2-5, with D possibly being TRBD1 (6 bases). The DNA end favors TRBJ2-1, so the J call may be wrong. The CDR3 covers 13 residues. Germline V CDR1 and CDR2: MNHGY, SAAAGT. CDR3 amino acids: CASHGTHQETQFF. CDR3 coding DNA: TGTGCCAGCCACGGGACACACCAAGAGACCCAGTTCTTC.

This clonotype was found many times. The chain recombines TRBV6-2 or TRBV6-3 with TRBJ2-7, with 9 bases lining up with TRBD1. Losses at the gene ends were 0 bases for V and 2 bases for J; bases not matched to a gene: 8. Germline CDR1 is MNHEY and CDR2 is SVGEGT. The CDR3 runs to 17 residues. CDR3 coding DNA: TGTGCCAGCAGTTACTCGCTGGGGACAGGGCTGACCTACGAGCAGTACTTC. Its protein is CASSYSLGTGLTYEQYF.

In this sample, this clonotype turned up a few times. The V and J genes are TRBV5-5 and TRBJ1-2, with unresolved D. This CDR3 is built from 14 residues. Trimming stripped 0 bases from V and 2 bases from J, with 8 bases between. In germline, CDR1 is SGHKS, CDR2 YYEKEE (reference sequence). For the CDR3, the DNA is TGTGCCAGCAGCTTGGGAACATCGAACTATGGCTACACCTTC. This sequence encodes CASSLGTSNYGYTF.

This clonotype was seen repeatedly, ten times or more. V gene TRBV2 combines with J gene TRBJ2-3; tentatively, D is TRBD2 (7 bases). V gave up 11 bases and J gave up 2 bases, with 23 bases separating them. Germline V lookup: CDR1 SNHLY, CDR2 FYNNEI. CDR3 length: 16 amino acids. The CDR3: CAASRGAGVNTDTQYF. In nucleotides, the CDR3 is TGTGCCGCCAGCAGGGGTGCGGGGGTAAACACAGATACGCAGTATTTT.

The V gene is TRBV7-2, the J gene TRBJ2-7, with TRBD1 matching over 9 bases. Germline loops: CDR1 SGHTA, CDR2 FQGNSA. CDR3 size: 15 residues. The J segment lost 5 bases and the V segment lost 6 bases, leaving 11 bases of the junction unmatched. The CDR3, as DNA: TGTGCCAGCAGACCGGGACAGGGAGTTCCGAACGAGCAGTACTTC. Its translation: CASRPGQGVPNEQYF.